This T cell receptor (beta chain) was recovered during a study of cytomegalovirus exposure and HLA in healthy donors (dated by TCRdb to about 2017). As for the study more broadly: According to a later analysis, one platform produced both the 120 validation repertoires and the approximately 600 repertoires of the first cohort. The aim of the study was to test whether cataloging public T cell receptors could identify signatures of past pathogen exposure. In addition to the first cohort of roughly 670 subjects, a separate validation cohort of around 110 different subjects was used. To predict cytomegalovirus infection status, the study brought together high-throughput TCR immunosequencing, statistical association of individual TCRs with disease status, and machine learning. What the authors observed across the whole study: In vitro tests confirmed that three of the cytomegalovirus-associated TCR beta chains recognize cytomegalovirus antigens. A later analysis lacked HLA typing for the validation cohort, so it scored co-occurrence in that cohort across all 130 or so repertoires. Across donors, most TCR sequences were observed very rarely, whereas some public TCRs were present in many individuals. It was suggested by the authors that the approach could potentially be generalized to other disease states and immunological phenotypes. A later analysis found that TCRs clustered in the first cohort also tended to co-occur in the roughly 120 validation repertoires, with roughly 95% of cluster scores above 0. A total of 150 or so TCR beta chains were listed by the study as associated with cytomegalovirus. Cytomegalovirus status was reported to be diagnosed by the classifier with high specificity and sensitivity in both the original and validation cohorts.

In the case of this clone: Its antigen remains unidentified. No qualities accompany the bases; no much larger clone lies one base away.

The donors belonged to the validation cohort of over a hundred subjects, which was separate from the approximately 700-subject first cohort. The library was generated by the immunoSEQ multiplex PCR assay. In the authors' own workflow: A statistical classification framework was built to diagnose cytomegalovirus status from the catalog of TCR beta chain sequences. Sourced from immuneACCESS, this table was stored by TCRdb with only in-frame sequences that have V and J called. A share of the clones is absent; for the studies checked, an unresolved V gene accounts for under half, and the remainder has no known explanation. From that table come the V and J calls and clone size; the DNA was used to work out D and trimming. The sample table records roughly 70,000 clones; 85% to 95% of these occur just once. The biggest ten clones account for roughly 1.6% of the sample. From cysteine to phenylalanine, the CDR3 is 17 amino acids long. The CDR3 DNA has 51 bases and is translated from base 1. Reading the germline V gene (reference sequence) gives CDR1 SEHNR and CDR2 FQNEAQ. Compared with germline, V lacks 5 bases and J lacks 4 bases; bases without a gene match: 11.

The sequence joins TRBV7-9 to TRBJ2-3; TRBD1 matches 11 bases in the middle. The TCR was taken from a man aged 18 to 29 in good health and CMV-seropositive. Sequencing was performed on PBMCs. The bases read TGTGCCAGCAGCCCCTACCCCGGGACAGGGGGGGCAGATACGCAGTATTTT. It translates as CASSPYPGTGGADTQYF.